These 32 T cell receptor beta chains originate from one sample sequenced in a study of T-cell reconstitution after alpha-beta-depleted transplantation in children. Using unique molecular identifiers, the investigators prepared the TCRbeta library. MiXCR, applied by TCRdb to the PCR reads, yields one record per CDR3 protein. The sample contains hundreds of thousands of distinct CDR3 sequences, about a sixth of which appear only once. The material was PBMCs from the stem cell graft donor, obtained from the stem cell graft. The source of these receptors is a human donor who donated a stem cell graft to a child with acute lymphoblastic leukemia.

This clonotype was counted many times. The chain links TRBV4-2 to TRBJ1-5; 8 bases fit TRBD1. V dropped 6 bases and J dropped 2; count of bases not matched to a gene: 3. The CDR3 has 14 residues. CDR1 and CDR2 (germline): LGHNA, YNFKEQ. The CDR3 protein is CASRGTGGNQPQHF. The CDR3 DNA reads as TGTGCCAGCAGGGGGACAGGAGGCAATCAGCCCCAGCATTTT.

The genes are TRBV5-6 and TRBJ1-5, with D possibly being TRBD1 (5 bases). The germline gives CDR1 SGHDT, CDR2 YYEEEE. V lost 3 bases, J lost 7 bases, and 14 bases lay in between. The CDR3 extends over 14 amino acids. The CDR3 nucleotides read TGTGCCAGCAGCTCTTGGGGGGGAAACCAGCCCCAGCATTTT. Translation: CASSSWGGNQPQHF.

V is TRBV9 and J is TRBJ2-1; D gene unclear. CDR1 is SGDLS, CDR2 YYNGEE, per germline. This CDR3 has 20 residues. V was shortened by 2 bases and J by 2 bases, with 26 bases between the two germline ends. In DNA, the CDR3 is TGTGCCAGCAGCGTGGTTCCGGGTACTACGATACTCGGACCCTACAATGAGCAGTTCTTC. Translated: CASSVVPGTTILGPYNEQFF.

A few counts support this clonotype. The V gene is TRBV7-8, the J gene TRBJ2-1; maybe TRBD2 (5 bases). The CDR3 has 13 residues. The germline V gene encodes CDR1 SGHVS and CDR2 FQNEAQ. Trimming stripped 3 bases from V and 7 bases from J, with 10 bases between. The CDR3 here is CASSFPDWNEQFF. In DNA, the CDR3 is TGTGCCAGCAGCTTCCCGGACTGGAATGAGCAGTTCTTC.

The rearrangement joins TRBV6-5 to TRBJ2-1; D unresolved. Trimming removed 0 bases from V and 3 bases from J, with 9 bases in between. Germline V lookup: CDR1 MNHEY, CDR2 SVGAGI. The CDR3 is 15 residues long. The CDR3 reads CASSYSGTDYNEQFF. The CDR3 nucleotides read TGTGCCAGCAGTTACTCGGGAACAGACTACAATGAGCAGTTCTTC.

The chain uses TRBV13 and TRBJ2-5, with D possibly TRBD1 on 6 matching bases. The CDR3 sequence is 17 residues long. Germline CDR1 is PRHDT and CDR2 is FYEKMQ (reference sequence). The V gene lost 4 bases and the J gene lost 5 bases, with 23 bases spanning the gap. CDR3 DNA: TGTGCCAGCAGCTCCTATCAATCAGGGGTCGGGGACGAGACCCAGTACTTC. Translation: CASSSYQSGVGDETQYF.

The chain uses TRBV5-1 and TRBJ2-5; 9 nucleotides align to TRBD1. The CDR3 consists of 17 residues. Unmatched junction bases numbered 12, after V lost 2 bases and J lost 4 bases. From germline, CDR1 is SGHRS and CDR2 YFSETQ. CDR3 in amino acids: CASSFGQGYSVRETQYF. The CDR3 DNA reads as TGCGCCAGCAGCTTTGGACAGGGGTATAGTGTTAGAGAGACCCAGTACTTC.

This chain connects TRBV5-1 to TRBJ1-1; D not resolved. Per the germline V gene, CDR1 is SGHRS and CDR2 is YFSETQ. This CDR3 comprises 15 residues. V was clipped by 0 bases and J by 4 bases, with 13 bases between them. CDR3 in DNA: TGCGCCAGCAGCTTGGCCTTAACCGGGAGCACTGAAGCTTTCTTT. It codes for CASSLALTGSTEAFF.

A word on this clonotype: The junction departs from the called germline gene at one end, perhaps through a read error. This chain connects TRBV20-1 to TRBJ2-5; a weak D match, TRBD1 (6 bases). CDR1 is DFQATT and CDR2 is SNEGSKA in the germline V gene (reference sequence). There are 9 residues in the CDR3. This CDR3 is CSVAGTKNF. The CDR3 coding sequence is TGCAGTGTTGCCGGGACAAAGAACTTC.

The rearrangement uses TRBV5-1 and TRBJ1-5; TRBD1 matches at 10 bases. V shed 3 bases, J shed 6 bases, and the junction held 3 bases outside the gene matches. This CDR3 contains 14 residues. Per germline, CDR1 SGHRS and CDR2 YFSETQ. CDR3 sequence reads: CASSSGQGTQPQHF. CDR3 in DNA: TGCGCCAGCAGCTCGGGACAGGGGACTCAGCCCCAGCATTTT.

The chain employs TRBV25-1 and TRBJ1-2, with 7 bases that match TRBD1. CDR1 and CDR2 (germline): MGHDK, SYGVNS. The CDR3 covers 13 residues. The J segment lost 7 bases and the V segment lost 8 bases, leaving 10 bases of the junction unmatched. CDR3 in DNA: TGTGCCAGCCAGGGACAGCGTGCCGGTGGCTACACCTTC. Protein product: CASQGQRAGGYTF.

A few counts support this clonotype. Here the CDR3 reads CASRPYRGLGQETQYF. DNA for the CDR3: TGTGCCAGCAGGCCCTACAGGGGGCTGGGACAAGAGACCCAGTACTTC. V gene TRBV27 combines with J gene TRBJ2-5; 9 bases match TRBD1. The trim removed 6 bases at V and 2 bases at J, leaving 10 bases unmatched. The germline V gene encodes CDR1 MNHEY and CDR2 SMNVEV (reference sequence). This CDR3 spans 16 amino acids.

This clonotype has at least ten counts. The chain's CDR3 is CASSFGTSTNEKLFF. The CDR3 DNA is TGTGCCAGCAGTTTCGGGACATCAACTAATGAAAAACTGTTTTTT. This chain uses TRBV6-5 with TRBJ1-4; D might be TRBD1 (6 bases). CDR3 length: 15 residues. Trimming left V 4 bases short and J 0 bases short, with 9 bases between. Germline-derived CDR1 and CDR2 are MNHEY and SVGAGI.

This clonotype has a handful of counts. J is TRBJ1-1 and V is TRBV27, with 7 bases fitting TRBD1. Germline V lookup: CDR1 MNHEY, CDR2 SMNVEV (reference sequence). With V trimmed by 5 bases and J by 4 bases, 10 bases remained unmatched. This CDR3 has 15 residues. The CDR3 sequence: CASSHRQGRGTEAFF. The CDR3 region has the DNA TGTGCCAGCAGTCATCGACAGGGTAGGGGCACTGAAGCTTTCTTT.

This clonotype was seen more than once but under ten times. The V and J genes are TRBV28 and TRBJ1-1; D might be TRBD1 (6 bases). In germline, CDR1 is MDHEN, CDR2 SYDVKM. This CDR3 contains 16 residues. V was cut by 6 bases and J by 2 bases, with 19 bases left in between. The chain's CDR3 is CASRTPATGPNTEAFF. The CDR3 nucleotides are TGTGCCAGCAGGACCCCAGCGACAGGTCCTAACACTGAAGCTTTCTTT.

The genes are TRBV28 and TRBJ2-1; 7 bases match TRBD2. CDR1 and CDR2 (germline): MDHEN, SYDVKM. V lost 6 bases, J lost 5 bases, and 10 bases stayed unmatched. The CDR3 loop spans 15 amino acids. The CDR3 is CASSSGASGNNEQFF. Written as DNA, the CDR3 is TGTGCCAGCAGCTCTGGGGCTAGCGGTAACAATGAGCAGTTCTTC. Complete variable domain (other parts from reference TRBV28 and TRBJ2-1): DVKVTQSSRYLVKRTGEKVFLECVQDMDHENMFWYRQDPGLGLRLIYFSYDVKMKEKGDIPEGYSVSREKKERFSLILESASTNQTSMYLCASSSGASGNNEQFFGPGTRLTVL.

The CDR3 nucleotides read TGCAGCGTTGACCCGGACGGAGATGGTACGCAGTATTTT. Protein: CSVDPDGDGTQYF. The rearrangement links TRBV29-1 to TRBJ2-3, with D unclear. This CDR3 has 13 amino acids. The germline CDR1 and CDR2 sequences are SQVTM and ANQGSEA. V lost 3 bases to trimming and J lost 8 bases, with 15 bases between them.

This clonotype appeared many times. V is TRBV20-1 and J is TRBJ2-1, with D perhaps TRBD1 (5 bases). V shed 5 bases and J shed 1 base, with 6 bases lying between them. The CDR3 is 12 amino acids. Germline assignment: CDR1 DFQATT and CDR2 SNEGSKA (reference sequence). The CDR3 loop is CSAQGSYNEQFF. CDR3 nucleotide sequence: TGCAGTGCTCAGGGTTCCTACAATGAGCAGTTCTTC.

The rearrangement joins TRBV20-1 to TRBJ1-5; possibly TRBD1 for D (5 bases). V gave up 0 bases and J gave up 3 bases, with 9 bases separating them. The V gene's germline CDR1 is DFQATT and CDR2 SNEGSKA (reference sequence). The CDR3 is 14 residues long. The CDR3 loop reads CSARDRGFNQPQHF. CDR3 DNA: TGCAGTGCTAGAGATCGGGGCTTCAATCAGCCCCAGCATTTT.

The chain employs TRBV20-1 and TRBJ1-2, with D possibly TRBD1 on 6 matching bases. V dropped 4 bases and J dropped 6 bases, with 18 bases sitting between them. Germline CDR1 reads DFQATT; CDR2 reads SNEGSKA (reference sequence). This CDR3 comprises 14 residues. DNA of the CDR3: TGCAGTGCTACGATAGGGGGGCGCATTAATGGCTACACCTTC. Amino acid sequence: CSATIGGRINGYTF.

This clonotype came up many times. The rearrangement joins TRBV20-1 to TRBJ2-3; 8 bases agree with TRBD2. The CDR3 covers 15 residues. V lost 5 bases, J lost 1 base, and 8 bases stayed unmatched. Germline CDR1 reads DFQATT; CDR2 reads SNEGSKA (reference sequence). In nucleotides, the CDR3 is TGCAGTGCTCTTAAAGCGGGAGAGCGCACAGATACGCAGTATTTT. Amino acid sequence: CSALKAGERTDTQYF.

This clonotype has ten or more counts. The rearrangement uses TRBV7-9 and TRBJ2-4; D is unresolved. This CDR3 contains 14 residues. Trimming removed 4 bases at V and 0 bases at J, with 7 bases between. The germline V gene has CDR1 SEHNR and CDR2 FQNEAQ (reference sequence). The CDR3 DNA is TGTGCCAGCAGCTCCCCGTTAGCCAAAAACATTCAGTACTTC. It translates to CASSSPLAKNIQYF.

This chain connects TRBV29-1 to TRBJ2-2; TRBD2 matches 8 bases. The CDR3 totals 16 residues. Germline assignment: CDR1 SQVTM and CDR2 ANQGSEA. The J segment lost 7 bases and the V segment lost 0 bases, leaving 10 bases of the junction unmatched. This CDR3 reads CSVEDLSGRANGELFF. CDR3 DNA sequence: TGCAGCGTTGAAGATCTATCCGGGAGGGCTAACGGGGAGCTGTTTTTT.

Only a few counts were recorded for this clonotype. The CDR3 sequence: CASSQGGPGEKLFF. The CDR3 DNA reads TGCGCCAGCAGCCAAGGAGGGCCAGGTGAAAAACTGTTTTTT. The chain employs TRBV4-1 and TRBJ1-4; D is ambiguous. CDR3 length equals 14 residues. Germline CDR1 and CDR2: MGHRA and YSYEKL. Between the trimmed V and J ends, which lost 1 base and 7 bases, there was a span of 10 bases.

This chain joins TRBV27 and TRBJ2-6; D not resolved. The CDR3 runs 17 residues. Germline assignment: CDR1 MNHEY and CDR2 SMNVEV (reference sequence). Trimming took 1 base from V and 0 from J, leaving 10 bases between them. The CDR3 DNA reads TGTGCCAGCAGTTTATGGTCAGTGAACTCTGGGGCCAACGTCCTGACTTTC. Amino acids: CASSLWSVNSGANVLTF.

V gene TRBV18 combines with J gene TRBJ1-2; weak D call: TRBD1 (6 bases). The CDR3 spans 15 residues. V was trimmed by 3 bases and J by 7 bases, leaving 18 bases between them. Germline V gene data show CDR1 as KGHSH and CDR2 as LQKENI. CDR3 nucleotides: TGTGCCAGCTCACCGACACTCGACAGGCTATCTGGCTACACCTTC. It codes for CASSPTLDRLSGYTF.

The chain uses TRBV15 and TRBJ2-7; 7 nucleotides align to TRBD1. CDR1 and CDR2 from the germline V gene are LNHNV and YYDKDF (reference sequence). J lost 4 bases, V lost 3 bases, and 3 bases had no gene match. The CDR3 loop spans 13 amino acids. The DNA for the CDR3 is TGTGCCACCAGCAGTAAACAGGGGTACGAGCAGTACTTC. This sequence encodes CATSSKQGYEQYF.

This clonotype was seen more than once but under ten times. V and J are TRBV5-1 and TRBJ1-2; D is possibly TRBD1 (6 bases). The CDR3 loop spans 15 amino acids. The germline V and J ends were trimmed by 3 bases and 4 bases, with 16 bases remaining between them. The V gene's germline CDR1 is SGHRS and CDR2 YFSETQ. The CDR3 nucleotides read TGCGCCAGCAGCTGGGAGGCGGACAGCCTCTATGGCTACACCTTC. Protein product: CASSWEADSLYGYTF.

This clonotype was seen more than once but under ten times. The rearrangement joins TRBV4-1 to TRBJ2-2, with TRBD2 identical over 8 bases. J was trimmed by 1 base and V by 1 base; bases with no gene match: 8. CDR3 length: 18 residues. Germline-derived CDR1 and CDR2 are MGHRA and YSYEKL. The CDR3 sequence is CASSQGGSGNRNTGELFF. CDR3 in DNA: TGCGCCAGCAGCCAAGGTGGTAGCGGGAACAGGAACACCGGGGAGCTGTTTTTT.

At least ten counts were recorded for this clonotype. The chain carries TRBV6-2 or TRBV6-3 and TRBJ2-1, with unresolved D. The CDR3 is 14 amino acids. Germline V CDR1 and CDR2: MNHEY, SVGEGT. Trimming took off 5 bases at V and 8 bases at J, with 16 bases between the two ends. CDR3 residues: CASSRPLAEYEQFF. The CDR3 nucleotides are TGTGCCAGCAGTCGTCCACTGGCCGAGTATGAGCAGTTCTTC.

This clonotype occurred a few times. V is TRBV18 and J is TRBJ2-3; the D is unclear. CDR1 and CDR2 (germline): KGHSH, LQKENI. The germline V and J ends were trimmed by 3 bases and 3 bases, with 13 bases remaining between them. The CDR3 has 15 amino acids. The CDR3 reads CASSPATRVTDTQYF. CDR3 DNA: TGTGCCAGCTCACCGGCGACACGAGTAACAGATACGCAGTATTTT.

This rearrangement joins TRBV5-1 to TRBJ1-2; perhaps TRBD1 as D (6 bases). Germline V gene lookup returns CDR1 SGHRS and CDR2 YFSETQ. This CDR3 has 15 residues. V lost 0 bases, J lost 3 bases, and 12 bases lay in between. Written as DNA, the CDR3 is TGCGCCAGCAGCTTGGAAGGGGGTTGGGACTATGGCTACACCTTC. This sequence encodes CASSLEGGWDYGYTF.